This is a list of T cell receptor beta chains from one sample in a study of blood T cell repertoires in COVID-19. Some clones are missing from TCRdb's copy, which holds only in-frame ones; the method was immunoSEQ multiplex PCR. The data contain approximately 300,000 clones, 86% of them singletons. Sequenced input: PBMCs or T cells enriched from blood (not recorded which). These receptor sequences come from a man aged 25 to 40 who had recovered from COVID-19. The CDR3 runs from the conserved cysteine through the conserved F or W. A D gene is named only where the DNA matches it firmly. The size field is filled for only some rows; it gives once, few, many or a size class.

NA	TRBV5-4	17	TRBJ1-3	NA	TGTGCCAGCAGCCAAAACGCTAGGGGGTCGAATGGAAACACCATATATTTT	CASSQNARGSNGNTIYF
few	TRBV30	15	TRBJ2-2	NA	TGTGCCGGGAAGCGTCCCCCCAGTTTCACCGGGGAGCTGTTTTTT	CAGKRPPSFTGELFF
NA	TRBV7-2	14	TRBJ2-5	TRBD1	TGTGCCAGCAGTAAAGGGGGCCCACAAGAGACCCAGTACTTC	CASSKGGPQETQYF
NA	TRBV4-1	15	TRBJ2-3	NA	TGCGCCAGCAGCCAACAGCGGACTATCACAGATACGCAGTATTTT	CASSQQRTITDTQYF
NA	TRBV12-5	15	TRBJ1-5	TRBD1	TGTGCTAGTGGTTTGGTTATATCAGGGGGACAGCCCCAGCATTTT	CASGLVISGGQPQHF
NA	TRBV5-6	15	TRBJ1-5	NA	TGTGCCAGCAGCTCCGGACAGTATAGCAATCAGCCCCAGCATTTT	CASSSGQYSNQPQHF
NA	TRBV5-1	12	TRBJ1-1	NA	TGCGCCAGCAGCGTCAGGGGTACTGAAGCTTTCTTT	CASSVRGTEAFF
NA	TRBV15	16	TRBJ2-3	TRBD1	TGTGCCACCAGCAGAGGCAGGGGGATTAGCACAGATACGCAGTATTTT	CATSRGRGISTDTQYF
NA	TRBV7-9	16	TRBJ1-5	NA	TGTGCCAGCACCATTTTCCCGAGCACCGGCAATCAGCCCCAGCATTTT	CASTIFPSTGNQPQHF
NA	TRBV11-2	17	TRBJ2-1	TRBD2	TGTGCCAGCAGCTTAGATTGGGGGACTAGAGGAACCAATGAGCAGTTCTTC	CASSLDWGTRGTNEQFF
NA	TRBV9	14	TRBJ2-1	TRBD1	TGTGCCAGCAGCCCGCGACAGGGTTACAATGAGCAGTTCTTC	CASSPRQGYNEQFF
NA	TRBV9	15	TRBJ2-7	TRBD2	TGTGCCAGCAGCGTAGATACGGGGGGGACCTACGAGCAGTACTTC	CASSVDTGGTYEQYF
NA	TRBV3-1/TRBV3-2	14	TRBJ1-2	NA	TGTGCCAGCAGCCATTCAGGGCCTAACTATGGCTACACCTTC	CASSHSGPNYGYTF
few	TRBV11-2	16	TRBJ2-1	TRBD2	TGTGCCAGCAGCTCGTACCCTAGCGGGAGTAGAGATGAGCAGTTCTTC	CASSSYPSGSRDEQFF
NA	TRBV5-6	14	TRBJ1-4	NA	TGTGCCAGCAGCCCCGACAGGTTAAGGGAAAAACTGTTTTTT	CASSPDRLREKLFF
NA	TRBV11-2	16	TRBJ1-3	NA	TGTGCCAGCAGCCCAAGCGGACCCATTACGAGGAACACCATATATTTT	CASSPSGPITRNTIYF
NA	TRBV6-6	16	TRBJ2-7	NA	TGTGCCAGCAGTTACTCGAGGGGGGGAATACGATACGAGCAGTACTTC	CASSYSRGGIRYEQYF
NA	TRBV10-1	15	TRBJ1-2	TRBD1	TGCGCCAGCAGTGGTCCGGGACAGGGTTTCTATGGCTACACCTTC	CASSGPGQGFYGYTF
NA	TRBV4-1	14	TRBJ1-6	TRBD1	TGCGCCAGCGGACGACAGGGTAGGGATTCACCCCTCCACTTT	CASGRQGRDSPLHF
NA	TRBV27	13	TRBJ1-1	NA	TGTGCCAGCAGTATTATGGGGTCAGGGGAAGCTTTCTTT	CASSIMGSGEAFF
NA	TRBV14	15	TRBJ1-5	NA	TGTGCCAGCAGCCTTTTAGACAGAAGCAATCAGCCCCAGCATTTT	CASSLLDRSNQPQHF
NA	TRBV5-4	14	TRBJ1-2	NA	TGTGCCAGCAGCCCCCGAACTGAAAACTATGGCTACACCTTC	CASSPRTENYGYTF